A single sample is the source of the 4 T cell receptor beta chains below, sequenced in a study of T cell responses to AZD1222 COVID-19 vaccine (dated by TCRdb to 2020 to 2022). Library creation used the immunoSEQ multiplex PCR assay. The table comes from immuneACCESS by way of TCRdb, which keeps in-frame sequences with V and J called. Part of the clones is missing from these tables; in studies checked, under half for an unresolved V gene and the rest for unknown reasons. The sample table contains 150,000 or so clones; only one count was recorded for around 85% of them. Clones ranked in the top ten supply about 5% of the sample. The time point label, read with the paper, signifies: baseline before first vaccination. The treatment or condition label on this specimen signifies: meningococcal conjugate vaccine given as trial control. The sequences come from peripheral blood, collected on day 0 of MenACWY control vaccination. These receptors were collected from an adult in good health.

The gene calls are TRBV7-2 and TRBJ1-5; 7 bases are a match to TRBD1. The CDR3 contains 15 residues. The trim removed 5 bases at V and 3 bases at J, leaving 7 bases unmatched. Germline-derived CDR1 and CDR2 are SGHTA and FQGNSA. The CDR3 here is CASSRTGTDNQPQHF. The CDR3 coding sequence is TGTGCCAGCAGCAGAACCGGGACAGACAATCAGCCCCAGCATTTT.

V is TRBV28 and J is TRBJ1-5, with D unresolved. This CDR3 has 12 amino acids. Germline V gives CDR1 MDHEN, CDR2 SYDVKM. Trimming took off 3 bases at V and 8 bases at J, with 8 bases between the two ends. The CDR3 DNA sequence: TGTGCCAGCAGTTTCCCATATGAGCCCCAGCATTTT. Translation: CASSFPYEPQHF.

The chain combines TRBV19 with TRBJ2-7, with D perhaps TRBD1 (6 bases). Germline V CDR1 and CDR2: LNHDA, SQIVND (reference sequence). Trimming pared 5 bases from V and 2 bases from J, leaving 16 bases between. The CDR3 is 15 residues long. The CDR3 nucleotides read TGTGCCAGTAGTGACTTCCCAGACAGGACCTACGAGCAGTACTTC. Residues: CASSDFPDRTYEQYF.

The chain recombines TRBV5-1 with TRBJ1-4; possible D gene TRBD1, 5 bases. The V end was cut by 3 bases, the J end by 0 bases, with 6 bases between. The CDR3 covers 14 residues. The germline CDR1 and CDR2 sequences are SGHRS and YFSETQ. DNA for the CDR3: TGCGCCAGCAGCTGGACAACAACTAATGAAAAACTGTTTTTT. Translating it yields CASSWTTTNEKLFF. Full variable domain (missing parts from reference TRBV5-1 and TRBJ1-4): KAGVTQTPRYLIKTRGQQVTLSCSPISGHRSVSWYQQTPGQGLQFLFEYFSETQRNKGNFPGRFSGRQFSNSRSEMNVSTLELGDSALYLCASSWTTTNEKLFFGSGTQLSVL.